The present T cell receptor beta chain was sequenced within a study of shared clonotypes between healthy human individuals. This clone was seen at least ten times. CDR1 SGHDN and CDR2 FVKESK come from the germline V gene. Deletions cut 5 bases from V and 7 bases from J, with 18 bases between. The CDR3 runs 15 residues. Using immunoSEQ multiplex PCR, the repertoire was profiled, and TCRdb retains in-frame clones only, with some absent. This table has 450,000 to 500,000 clones, over 70% appearing once. V usage is TRBV14 and J usage is TRBJ2-1; perhaps D is TRBD1 or TRBD2 (7 bases each). Specimen: PBMCs. This receptor was obtained from a woman in her thirties or forties in good health. Some clones in this sample may be carry-over from other donors' samples. For the CDR3, the DNA is TGTGCCAGCAGCTTCAGGGGAGGGGGCCTGAATGAGCAGTTCTTC. This gives the protein CASSFRGGGLNEQFF.